The entry that follows covers one T cell receptor beta chain sequence. Because the CDR3 is missing its conserved closing phenylalanine or tryptophan, this is likely a read error. No DNA is shown, since the ends of the CDR3 on it are uncertain; the CDR3 is the one TCRdb lists. Using a constant-region primer together with ProtoScript II reverse transcriptase, TCR beta cDNA was made from 450 to 600 ng of total RNA. ARM-PCR, slightly modified, supplied the TCR beta libraries through three nested multiplex PCR rounds. TRBV1-TRBV30 forward primers paired with a C-beta reverse primer drove the first two PCR rounds, about 9 cycles each. MiXCR was run by TCRdb on the multiplex PCR reads, yielding one entry per CDR3 protein. The sample gives about 200,000 distinct CDR3 sequences, less than 75% of which show up once; approximately 6.5% is in the top ten. The CDR3 is made up of 15 amino acids, end residues included. Per the germline V gene, CDR1 is SGHAT and CDR2 is FQNNGV.

This record belongs to a study of tumor-infiltrating lymphocytes in primary liver carcinoma. Overall study context: Patients' primary liver carcinoma was surgically resected. Among the tumors, stages were T1-T3 N0M0 and sizes roughly 4.2 to 11 cm.

In addition to blood RNA drawn from unsorted whole blood, germline DNA was extracted. A four-milliliter peripheral blood sample was collected before surgery. This chain connects TRBV11-2 to TRBJ2-2; no DNA check was done on the table's D call, TRBD2. The clonotype originates from a woman between 55 and 75 years old with primary liver carcinoma and hepatitis B virus infection. Source material: peripheral blood. This CDR3 reads CASSFTSGYTGEMFL.